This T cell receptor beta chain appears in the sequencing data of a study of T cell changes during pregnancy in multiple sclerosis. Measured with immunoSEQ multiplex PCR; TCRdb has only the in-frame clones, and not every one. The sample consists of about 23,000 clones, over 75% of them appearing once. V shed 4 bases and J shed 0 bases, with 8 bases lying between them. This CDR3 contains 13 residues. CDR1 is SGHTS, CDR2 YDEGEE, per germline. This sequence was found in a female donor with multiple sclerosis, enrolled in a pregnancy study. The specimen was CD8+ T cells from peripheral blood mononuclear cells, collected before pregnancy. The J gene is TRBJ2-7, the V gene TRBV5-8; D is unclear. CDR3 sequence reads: CASSLSLSYEQYF. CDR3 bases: TGTGCCAGCAGCCTATCCCTCTCCTACGAGCAGTACTTC.